The rows below give T cell receptor beta chains drawn from one sample of a study of molecular identifiers for immune sequencing clone quantification. TCRdb itself ran the PCR reads through MiXCR, one entry per CDR3 protein. This table holds around 470,000 distinct CDR3 sequences, 20% to 25% found once. Sample: naive CD8+ T cells from blood, with Jurkat cell RNA spiked in. The receptor source for this set is a human donor in good health. Some libraries in this study had Jurkat cell RNA spiked in. Each CDR3 is given with its conserved first and last residue. The D gene is left open where the match is weak. Clone size is not always given. Where it is, it says once, few, many or a class for expanded clones.

size,J,D,V,CDR3,DNA
once,TRBJ1-2,.,TRBV6-6,CASSYPGAATNYGCTF,TGTGCCAGCAGTTACCCAGGGGCAGCCACTAACTATGGCTGCACCTTC
.,TRBJ2-2,.,TRBV19,CASMWGTGELFF,TGTGCCAGTATGTGGGGCACCGGGGAGCTGTTTTTT
.,TRBJ2-2,TRBD2,TRBV11-2,CASSSSGGAIGELFF,TGTGCCAGCAGCTCTAGCGGGGGGGCCATCGGGGAGCTGTTTTTT
few,TRBJ2-2,TRBD1,TRBV2,CASTPRTGVNTGELFF,TGTGCCAGCACACCCAGGACAGGGGTGAACACCGGGGAGCTGTTTTTT
many,TRBJ2-7,.,TRBV2,CASSARQVNYEQYF,TGTGCCAGCAGTGCCCGACAGGTAAACTACGAGCAGTACTTC
.,TRBJ2-7,TRBD1,TRBV6-5,CASSVTGGISGEQYF,TGTGCCAGCAGTGTCACAGGGGGGATCTCAGGCGAGCAGTACTTC
few,TRBJ2-1,TRBD2,TRBV12-3/TRBV12-4,CASNHLAGVGEQFF,TGTGCCAGCAACCACCTAGCGGGGGTTGGTGAGCAGTTCTTC
.,TRBJ1-4,.,TRBV12-5,CASGLDPTGTNEKLFF,TGTGCTAGTGGTTTGGATCCTACAGGGACTAATGAAAAACTGTTTTTT
few,TRBJ1-5,TRBD1,TRBV30,CAWPGQGEQPQHF,TGTGCCTGGCCCGGACAGGGGGAACAGCCCCAGCATTTT
many,TRBJ2-3,TRBD1,TRBV12-3/TRBV12-4,CASRTTQGADDTQYF,TGTGCCAGCAGAACAACCCAGGGGGCGGACGATACGCAGTATTTT
.,TRBJ2-1,TRBD1,TRBV4-1,CASSQGRTGNNEQFF,TGCGCCAGCAGCCAAGGAAGGACAGGGAACAATGAGCAGTTCTTC
.,TRBJ2-7,.,TRBV24-1,CATTPPEGPNEQYF,TGTGCGACCACCCCCCCGGAGGGCCCCAACGAGCAGTACTTC
.,TRBJ1-2,TRBD1,TRBV10-2,CASSAGTGIGYTF,TGCGCCAGCAGTGCGGGGACAGGAATCGGCTACACCTTC
.,TRBJ2-5,TRBD2,TRBV6-2/TRBV6-3,CASSYLGLAQETQYF,TGTGCCAGCAGTTATTTAGGACTAGCTCAAGAGACCCAGTACTTC
.,TRBJ1-5,.,TRBV6-1,CASSAGLAGDQPQHF,TGTGCCAGCAGCGCCGGTTTGGCAGGGGACCAGCCCCAGCATTTT
.,TRBJ1-3,.,TRBV4-2,CASGQDRSSGNTIYF,TGTGCCAGCGGCCAAGATCGTAGCTCTGGAAACACCATATATTTT
.,TRBJ2-7,TRBD1,TRBV7-9,CASSSRVRDRGRPYEQYF,TGTGCCAGCAGCTCAAGGGTCCGGGACAGGGGTCGACCCTACGAGCAGTACTTC
many,TRBJ1-5,.,TRBV29-1,CSVEQGSNQPQHF,TGCAGCGTTGAGCAAGGAAGCAATCAGCCCCAGCATTTT
many,TRBJ1-2,.,TRBV4-1,CASSQNSGYTF,TGCGCCAGCAGCCAAAACAGTGGCTACACCTTC
.,TRBJ1-5,.,TRBV18,CASSPGGESSGNQPQHF,TGTGCCAGCTCACCCGGCGGTGAGAGTTCGGGCAATCAGCCCCAGCATTTT
few,TRBJ2-5,.,TRBV12-3/TRBV12-4,CASSLRTRRETQYF,TGTGCCAGCAGTTTACGCACCCGGAGGGAGACCCAGTACTTC
few,TRBJ2-2,.,TRBV4-3,CASSQEELAGAGELFF,TGCGCCAGCAGCCAAGAAGAGCTAGCAGGGGCCGGGGAGCTGTTTTTT
.,TRBJ1-4,TRBD1,TRBV25-1,CASNEGAGEKLFF,TGTGCCAGCAACGAGGGGGCGGGTGAAAAACTGTTTTTT
.,TRBJ2-7,TRBD2,TRBV27,CASSLSGGRWYKQYF,TGTGCCAGCAGTTTATCGGGAGGGCGGTGGTACAAGCAGTACTTC
many,TRBJ1-3,TRBD1,TRBV6-6,CASSTDRVVNTIYF,TGTGCCAGCAGTACGGACAGGGTAGTAAACACCATATATTTT
few,TRBJ2-7,.,TRBV19,CASSIGVNEQYF,TGTGCCAGTAGCATAGGGGTGAACGAGCAGTACTTC
many,TRBJ2-5,.,TRBV5-6,CNAVGSVYQETQYF,TGTAACGCCGTGGGGTCCGTCTACCAAGAGACCCAGTACTTC
many,TRBJ2-5,TRBD1,TRBV30,CAWISRDRGLETQYF,TGTGCCTGGATTAGCCGGGACAGGGGTTTAGAGACCCAGTACTTC
many,TRBJ1-5,.,TRBV2,CASSERTRGHKSNQPQHF,TGTGCCAGCAGTGAAAGAACACGGGGACACAAAAGCAATCAGCCCCAGCATTTT
many,TRBJ2-3,.,TRBV27,CASSGGSTDTQYF,TGTGCCAGCAGCGGGGGTAGCACAGATACGCAGTATTTT
.,TRBJ1-6,TRBD1,TRBV6-5,CASRTGVGDSPLHF,TGTGCCAGCAGAACAGGGGTAGGGGATTCACCCCTCCACTTT
many,TRBJ2-5,TRBD2,TRBV20-1,CSASNGTSGSKETQYF,TGCAGTGCTAGCAACGGGACTAGCGGGAGCAAAGAGACCCAGTACTTC
many,TRBJ1-1,.,TRBV7-9,CASSSQEMNTEAFF,TGTGCCAGCAGCTCACAGGAAATGAACACTGAAGCTTTCTTT
.,TRBJ2-1,.,TRBV24-1,CATSGGGSGSSYNEQFF,TGTGCCACCAGTGGAGGGGGTAGCGGCAGCTCCTACAATGAGCAGTTCTTC
many,TRBJ2-7,.,TRBV7-9,CASSLVGQGYEQYF,TGTGCCAGCAGCTTAGTTGGGCAGGGCTACGAGCAGTACTTC
few,TRBJ1-4,.,TRBV9,CASSPLGQSNEKLFF,TGTGCCAGCAGCCCCCTCGGCCAGAGTAATGAAAAACTGTTTTTT
many,TRBJ1-6,.,TRBV20-1,CSARARPYSYNSPLHF,TGCAGTGCTAGGGCCAGGCCCTACTCCTATAATTCACCCCTCCACTTT
few,TRBJ2-7,TRBD1,TRBV7-6,CASSATGGADYEQYF,TGTGCCAGCAGCGCAACAGGGGGCGCTGACTACGAGCAGTACTTC
many,TRBJ1-1,TRBD1,TRBV5-6,CASRKGQPWNTEAFF,TGTGCCAGCAGAAAGGGACAGCCGTGGAACACTGAAGCTTTCTTT
.,TRBJ2-7,.,TRBV20-1,CSAPTRGIGYEQYF,TGCAGTGCTCCCACAAGAGGGATCGGCTACGAGCAGTACTTC
few,TRBJ1-5,.,TRBV21-1,CASSKGQGGNQPQHF,TGTGCCAGCAGCAAAGGACAGGGGGGCAATCAGCCCCAGCATTTT
few,TRBJ1-5,TRBD1,TRBV7-9,CASSDSDRDLGQPQHF,TGTGCCAGCAGCGATTCGGACAGGGACTTAGGTCAGCCCCAGCATTTT
few,TRBJ1-4,.,TRBV4-3,CASSHWRGRENEKLFF,TGCGCCAGCAGCCACTGGCGCGGACGGGAGAATGAAAAACTGTTTTTT
.,TRBJ2-1,TRBD2,TRBV20-1,CSASVGLADYNEQFF,TGCAGTGCTAGTGTCGGCCTAGCGGATTACAATGAGCAGTTCTTC
few,TRBJ2-7,.,TRBV21-1,CASHGAPGYEQYF,TGTGCCAGCCACGGGGCCCCGGGCTACGAGCAGTACTTC
many,TRBJ2-7,.,TRBV7-9,CASSLGGDSYEQYF,TGTGCCAGCAGCTTAGGCGGCGACTCCTACGAGCAGTACTTC